Here is one T cell receptor (beta chain) with its context. The repertoire was sequenced with immunoSEQ multiplex PCR; TCRdb's copy has only in-frame clones and lacks some. The sample lists around 61,000 clones; around nine tenths were seen once. The sample originates from a study of cytomegalovirus exposure and HLA in healthy donors. V was trimmed by 1 base and J by 2 bases, leaving 11 bases between them. Looked up from germline, CDR1 is LNHDA and CDR2 is SQIVND (reference sequence). This CDR3 comprises 15 residues. This sequence originates from a man aged 18 to 30 in good health and CMV-seronegative. The rearrangement links TRBV19 to TRBJ1-2, with a tentative D call TRBD1 (5 bases). The sequenced material came from PBMCs. The CDR3 spells CASSIVLSGNYGYTF. As DNA, the CDR3 is TGTGCCAGTAGTATAGTTCTCTCAGGGAACTATGGCTACACCTTC.